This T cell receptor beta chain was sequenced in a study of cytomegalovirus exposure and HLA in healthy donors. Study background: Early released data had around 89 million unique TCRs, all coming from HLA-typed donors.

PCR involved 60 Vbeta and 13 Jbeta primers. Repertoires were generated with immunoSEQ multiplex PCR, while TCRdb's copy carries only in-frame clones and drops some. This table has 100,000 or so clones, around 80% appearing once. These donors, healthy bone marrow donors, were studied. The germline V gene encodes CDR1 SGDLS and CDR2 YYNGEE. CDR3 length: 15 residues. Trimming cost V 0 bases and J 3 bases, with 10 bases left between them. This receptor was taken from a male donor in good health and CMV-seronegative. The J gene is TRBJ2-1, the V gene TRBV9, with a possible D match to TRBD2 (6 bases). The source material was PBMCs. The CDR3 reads CASSVVAGLYNEQFF. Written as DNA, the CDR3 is TGTGCCAGCAGCGTAGTGGCGGGACTCTACAATGAGCAGTTCTTC.